The next 10 T cell receptor beta chains were all read from a single sample in a study of cytotoxic CD8 clonotypes in ibrutinib-treated CLL. Method: immunoSEQ multiplex PCR; TCRdb's copy keeps in-frame clones and lacks some. Among 130,000 to 150,000 clones, around three quarters were seen once, and the ten largest hold 13%. This sample comprised PBMCs, obtained after 12 months of ibrutinib treatment. All receptors come from a human donor with chronic lymphocytic leukemia.

The V and J genes are TRBV7-9 and TRBJ1-2; a possible D gene is TRBD1 (6 bases). CDR1 SEHNR and CDR2 FQNEAQ come from the germline V gene (reference sequence). Deletions cut 1 base from V and 7 bases from J, with 10 bases between. The CDR3 is made up of 13 amino acids. The CDR3 DNA sequence: TGTGCCAGCAGCTTAGACCAGGGGTTTGGCTACACCTTC. Translating it yields CASSLDQGFGYTF.

The chain couples TRBV19 to TRBJ1-1; 7 nucleotides align to TRBD1. The J segment lost 0 bases and the V segment lost 9 bases, leaving 10 bases of the junction unmatched. The CDR3 covers 15 residues. CDR1 is LNHDA and CDR2 is SQIVND in the germline V gene (reference sequence). In DNA form, the CDR3 reads TGTGCCAGCCGCGACAGGGACTCTTTGAACACTGAAGCTTTCTTT. This gives the protein CASRDRDSLNTEAFF. The full variable domain, its missing parts supplied by reference TRBV19 and TRBJ1-1, is DGGITQSPKYLFRKEGQNVTLSCEQNLNHDAMYWYRQDPGQGLRLIYYSQIVNDFQKGDIAEGYSVSREKKESFPLTVTSAQKNPTAFYLCASRDRDSLNTEAFFGQGTRLTVV.

The rearrangement joins TRBV27 to TRBJ2-5; no definite D call. Trimming cost V 5 bases and J 7 bases, with 11 bases left between them. CDR1 and CDR2 (germline): MNHEY, SMNVEV (reference sequence). The CDR3 totals 12 residues. The CDR3 region has the DNA TGTGCCAGCAGTCCCTCCGGTAGGACCCAGTACTTC. Amino acid sequence: CASSPSGRTQYF.

This chain uses TRBV28 with TRBJ2-3; D not certain. The CDR3 totals 13 residues. Germline values: CDR1 MDHEN, CDR2 SYDVKM. The V gene lost 3 bases and the J gene lost 3 bases, with 7 bases spanning the gap. The CDR3 nucleotides read TGTGCCAGCAGTTTCACAGCGACAGATACGCAGTATTTT. It is translated as CASSFTATDTQYF.

This clone was seen a handful of times. This chain links TRBV19 with TRBJ2-5; 8 bases match TRBD2. With V trimmed by 9 bases and J by 6 bases, 9 bases remained unmatched. The CDR3 totals 13 residues. In germline, CDR1 is LNHDA, CDR2 SQIVND (reference sequence). The CDR3 nucleotides are TGTGCCAGCAGATTAGCGGGAACGCAGACCCAGTACTTC. Amino acids: CASRLAGTQTQYF.

This chain links TRBV7-2 with TRBJ1-1; D not certain. This CDR3 is 13 amino acids long. The V end lost 6 bases, the J end lost 2 bases, and 10 bases lay between the germline ends. The germline V gene encodes CDR1 SGHTA and CDR2 FQGNSA. CDR3 loop: CASRPGGNTEAFF. In nucleotides, the CDR3 is TGTGCCAGCAGACCAGGCGGTAACACTGAAGCTTTCTTT.

V and J are TRBV4-3 and TRBJ1-4; 8 bases match TRBD1. With 4 bases clipped from V and 0 bases from J, the junction kept 4 bases outside the gene matches. Germline assignment: CDR1 LGHNA and CDR2 YSLEER. The CDR3 covers 16 residues. This CDR3 reads CASSRQQGATNEKLFF. Here the CDR3 DNA reads TGCGCCAGCAGCCGACAACAGGGGGCAACTAATGAAAAACTGTTTTTT.

A few counts support this clone. The chain carries TRBV6-1 and TRBJ1-5; D is ambiguous. Germline values: CDR1 MNHNS, CDR2 SASEGT. The V end was cut by 2 bases, the J end by 5 bases, with 7 bases between. The CDR3 has 13 residues. This chain's CDR3 is CASSENEDQPQHF. CDR3 DNA sequence: TGTGCCAGCAGTGAAAACGAGGATCAGCCCCAGCATTTT.

The chain combines TRBV4-1 with TRBJ2-7, with 7 bases lining up with TRBD2. This CDR3 is built from 15 residues. The V and J ends lost 3 bases and 1 base, in that order; junction bases with no gene match: 6. CDR1 and CDR2 from the germline V gene are MGHRA and YSYEKL. CDR3 in amino acids: CASSQDWGLSYEQYF. In DNA form, the CDR3 reads TGCGCCAGCAGCCAGGACTGGGGACTATCCTACGAGCAGTACTTC.

This clone was picked up a small number of times. The chain recombines TRBV19 with TRBJ2-5; TRBD1 matches at 10 bases. Trimming at V came to 5 bases and at J to 5 bases, leaving 5 bases not matched to a gene. The germline V gene encodes CDR1 LNHDA and CDR2 SQIVND (reference sequence). The CDR3 is made up of 14 amino acids. The CDR3 reads CASSRRTGGETQYF. In DNA, the CDR3 is TGTGCCAGTAGTCGGCGGACAGGGGGTGAGACCCAGTACTTC.